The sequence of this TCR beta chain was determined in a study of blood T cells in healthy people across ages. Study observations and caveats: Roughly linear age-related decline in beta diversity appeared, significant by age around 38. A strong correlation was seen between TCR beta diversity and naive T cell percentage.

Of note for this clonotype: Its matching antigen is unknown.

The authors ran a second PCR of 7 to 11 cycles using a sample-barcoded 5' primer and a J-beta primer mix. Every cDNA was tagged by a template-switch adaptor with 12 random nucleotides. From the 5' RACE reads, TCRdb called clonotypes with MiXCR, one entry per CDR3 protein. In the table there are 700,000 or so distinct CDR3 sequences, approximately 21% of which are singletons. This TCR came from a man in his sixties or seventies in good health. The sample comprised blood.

CDR3 in amino acids: CAISHGQGTQQGETQYF. CDR3 sequence (DNA): TGTGCCATCAGTCATGGACAGGGGACACAGCAAGGGGAGACCCAGTACTTC. The chain uses TRBV10-3 and TRBJ2-5; TRBD1 matches 9 bases. This CDR3 region has 17 residues. Germline V lookup: CDR1 ENHRY, CDR2 SYGVKD. Trimming at V came to 5 bases and at J to 5 bases, leaving 15 bases not matched to a gene.